Sequencing of this T cell receptor beta chain was carried out in a study of PD-1 blockade in classical Hodgkin lymphoma. Broader study findings: By C4D1 there was a significant rise in CD4+ TCR diversity but not in CD8+ TCR diversity. Complete responders showed a baseline diversity that resembled the diversity of newly diagnosed patients.

Produced via immunoSEQ multiplex PCR; TCRdb's table is partial and in-frame only. Of about 96,000 clones in the sample, about 93% were seen once. Regarding this clone: What it binds is not known.

Germline CDR1 and CDR2: SQVTM and ANQGSEA. V was cut by 2 bases and J by 1 base, with 5 bases left in between. CDR3 length: 12 amino acids. Time point noted: cycle 4 day 1 (C4D1), after less than 7 weeks of nivolumab. Brentuximab vedotin exposure varied among the patients, all of whom had relapsed after autologous stem cell transplantation. The V gene is TRBV29-1, the J gene TRBJ1-1; D gene uncertain. The origin of this receptor is a human donor with classical Hodgkin lymphoma. The source was peripheral blood mononuclear cells (PBMCs), collected before the fourth cycle of nivolumab. Here the CDR3 DNA reads TGCAGCGTTGAATCAGGGAACACTGAAGCTTTCTTT. This sequence encodes CSVESGNTEAFF.